This TCR beta chain was recovered during a study of cytomegalovirus exposure and HLA in healthy donors (dated by TCRdb to 2017 to 2019). For the study in its entirety: In an earlier analysis of roughly 590 of the donors, around 290 Gb of sequence data and 90 million to 130 million unique TCR beta sequences from approximately 180 million T cells were reported. In the later analysis, no new phenotypic data were used to find candidate immune exposures; instead, reliance was placed on TCR beta sequences and their occurrence across donors. Among some 410 genotyped donors of the cohort, an average of about 240,000 unique TCR beta nucleotide sequences were sequenced per donor, roughly 18% of them non-productive. Every discovery cohort repertoire had been produced on one sequencing platform. The study used immunosequencing to profile the T cell repertoires of approximately 640 subjects and linked those repertoires to cytomegalovirus serostatus. Donor age, sex, ethnicity and CMV serostatus were compiled alongside the repertoire data. Roughly 5 DR-DQ haplotypes were handled as single units for association and clustering, since linkage in the cohort was strong. The number of typed donors differed by locus: 629-630 for A, B, C, DRB1 and DQB1; 500 to 550 for DQA1; some 610 for DPA1; and approximately 450 for DPB1. In an earlier analysis of 550 to 700 of the donors, high-throughput TCR beta sequencing was used to judge whether each TCR beta V gene segment behaved as functional or pseudogenic. Class I and class II HLA loci were covered by the typing at four-digit resolution. In a later analysis, previously published TCR beta repertoires from roughly 710 donors were re-analyzed and high-resolution HLA genotyping was added so that TCR occurrence patterns could be studied. Roughly 300 gigabases of sequencing data and tens of millions of unique TCR sequences were included in an early release covering over 600 HLA-typed donors. To predict cytomegalovirus infection status, the study brought together high-throughput TCR immunosequencing, statistical association of individual TCRs with disease status, and machine learning. In addition to the first cohort of 500 to 850 subjects, a separate validation cohort of 130 or so different subjects was used. The study was designed to test whether signatures of past pathogen exposure could be identified by cataloging public T cell receptors. The genetic ancestry cluster associated with self-reported Caucasian donors included about four fifths of the 398 genotyped donors. In a later genetic analysis, genome-wide SNP genotypes for about 65% of the roughly 700 donors were used, and that subset was treated as a discovery cohort.

In total, 500 to 700 healthy bone marrow donors made up the cohort. All cohort members were sampled while nominally healthy, although unrecorded immune exposures were likely present. The donor was CMV seronegative and belonged to the group of 352 seronegative cohort members. Every donor gave a peripheral blood sample, and the peripheral blood mononuclear cells from that sample were used for TCR beta sequencing. The Qiagen DNeasy Blood Extraction Kit was used to extract genomic DNA from the blood cell samples. Counted from cysteine to phenylalanine, this CDR3 has 16 amino acids. Only the CDR3 DNA is retained, 48 bases long and in frame from the first base. The germline V gene (reference sequence) yields LNHDA for CDR1 and SQIVND for CDR2. V lost 4 bases and J lost 8 bases, and the count of bases not matched to a germline gene is 13. Library preparation used the immunoSEQ multiplex PCR assay. The multiplex PCR relied on a mix of 60 forward primers for TCR Vbeta segments and 13 reverse primers for TCR Jbeta segments. The CDR3 region of rearranged TCR beta genes was amplified from genomic DNA with a multiplex PCR assay. On the Illumina HiSeq System, the amplified TCR beta libraries were sequenced as 87-base-pair reads. Concerning the study's data processing: A later analysis tallied 75 million to 85 million unique TCR beta chains across the 650 to 750 repertoires, and some 10 million of those chains were shared by two or more donors. Raw reads were error-corrected and collapsed into unique sequences with a nearest-neighbor algorithm that merged closely related sequences to remove PCR and sequencing errors. CDR3 sequences were aligned to IMGT reference sequences to assign V, D and J gene segments. For a sequence to be retained, a match of at least six nucleotides was required to both a V gene segment and a J gene segment. A rearrangement counted as productive if the CDR3 had no stop codons and remained in frame with V and J, and every other rearrangement counted as non-productive. CDR3 was defined by IMGT convention, running from the second conserved V-encoded cysteine to the conserved J-encoded phenylalanine. The earlier analysis of about 500 of the donors excluded sequences that lacked an unambiguous match to a single V gene segment. In an earlier analysis of 587 of the donors, V segments were called functional above 56.7% productive rearrangements and were called segregating when the between-donor standard deviation exceeded 5%. A statistical classification framework was developed to diagnose cytomegalovirus status using the catalog of TCR beta chain sequences. A later analysis assigned V and J genes by comparing TCR nucleotide sequences with IMGT/GENE-DB human TR gene sequences. The TCRdist pipeline was used in a later analysis to assign CDR3 sequences and most-parsimonious VDJ recombination scenarios. In a later analysis, every TCR beta chain was defined by the combination of its CDR3 amino acid sequence and its V-gene family, and reads without a unique V-gene family were dropped. A later analysis removed roughly 590 highly shared, low-generation-probability nucleotide sequences to deal with suspected cross-contamination and a sequencing artifact. In a later analysis, a clonal expansion index for each public chain was calculated from normalized within-repertoire ranks of inferred template counts. A later analysis computed generation probabilities with a VDJ recombination model fitted to out-of-frame rearrangements, and checked the results against IGoR. In a later analysis, hypergeometric tests were used to score TCR-TCR, TCR-HLA and TCR-CMV co-occurrence, with a repertoire-size bias correction applied to TCR pairs. To estimate false discovery rates, a later analysis permuted the HLA or CMV assignments 20 times. In a later analysis, co-occurring TCRs were grouped using DBSCAN, with TCRdist sequence similarity added in when clustering inside HLA-allele-positive subsets. Co-occurrence clustering excluded repertoires with fewer than 30,000 or more than 120,000 public chains, plus five with anomalous nucleotide sharing. Drawn from immuneACCESS, this table holds only the in-frame rearrangements with V and J called that TCRdb kept. Clones are partly lost; checked studies trace under half to an unresolved V gene and leave the rest unexplained. That table supplies the V and J calls and clone size; D and trimming were determined from the DNA. Counted in this sample were 150,000 to 200,000 clones; around 79% of them appeared once. The top ten clones comprise 1.5% to 2% of the sample.

Beyond this particular receptor, the publication reports: A few of the identified cytomegalovirus-associated TCR beta chains were confirmed in vitro to be specific for cytomegalovirus antigens. Most TCR sequences were observed very rarely across donors, whereas some public TCRs were present in many individuals. According to a later analysis, parvovirus B19, influenza, CMV and Epstein-Barr virus appeared linked to several top co-occurrence clusters. Fewer than 20 rarely observed V segments, including chromosome 9 orphons, were excluded from the earlier analysis of just under 600 of the donors because counts were too low. According to a later analysis, most CMV-associated TCR beta chains appeared to be HLA-restricted, and the HLA associations seemed to be driven largely by CMV exposure. An earlier analysis of roughly 570 of the donors showed that most TCR beta V segments appeared in productive rearrangements either about 87% or about 30% of the time, which broadly matched IMGT annotations. The authors suggested that the approach could potentially be generalized to other disease states and immunological phenotypes. HLA typing was unavailable for some donors at each locus, so association tests used only the typed subset. In a later analysis, 16,951 TCR beta sequences were associated with specific HLA alleles at a false discovery rate of 0.05. The sequencing pipeline was judged likely to have produced a cluster of highly shared sequence variants as a technical artifact. This cohort had only TCR beta chains sequenced, and the lack of alpha or paired-chain data limited which features could be detected. The classifier was reported to diagnose cytomegalovirus status with high specificity and sensitivity in both the original cohort and the validation cohort. In a later genetic analysis, fewer N-insertions in productive TCRs were reported among donors in an Asian-associated ancestry cluster than the roughly 700-donor mean. Correlated functional status among segregating V segments might be attributable to linkage disequilibrium, but an unknown experimental factor could not be ruled out. A further reported finding was that TCR beta sequences accurately predicted the HLA-A and HLA-B alleles for most subjects in the first cohort. Some IMGT-functional V segments, including TRBV6-2 and TRBV6-3, could not be distinguished by the 87-base-pair reads and were therefore excluded. A later genetic analysis associated a missense DCLRE1C variant with V-gene and J-gene trimming of TCR beta chains, and an independent cohort replicated the association. According to a later analysis, TCR association rates differed among HLA loci, with DRB1 alleles showing the most associated TCRs and HLA-C alleles showing the fewest. Sequencing depth was assumed to be roughly uniform across donors in the presence/absence analyses, though that assumption may not hold. In a later analysis, HLA-associated TCR beta chains showed more clonal expansion and lower generation probabilities than non-associated chains that were equally common. For the cohort, immune exposure information was limited to CMV serostatus. When HLA alleles, especially DR and DQ, strongly co-occurred, attributing TCR associations to individual alleles was difficult. The study gave a list of around 170 TCR beta chains associated with cytomegalovirus.

On this clone: The target of this receptor is not known. No qualities accompany the bases; no much larger clone lies one base away.

This TCR was recovered from a woman in her forties or fifties in good health and CMV-seronegative. The chain couples TRBV19 to TRBJ2-1; TRBD2 fits 8 bases in the junction. Specimen: PBMCs. The nucleotide sequence reads as follows: TGTGCCAGTAGTAGACGAGCGGCGGGGGGCCAGGATGAGCAGTTCTTC. Its amino acids are CASSRRAAGGQDEQFF.